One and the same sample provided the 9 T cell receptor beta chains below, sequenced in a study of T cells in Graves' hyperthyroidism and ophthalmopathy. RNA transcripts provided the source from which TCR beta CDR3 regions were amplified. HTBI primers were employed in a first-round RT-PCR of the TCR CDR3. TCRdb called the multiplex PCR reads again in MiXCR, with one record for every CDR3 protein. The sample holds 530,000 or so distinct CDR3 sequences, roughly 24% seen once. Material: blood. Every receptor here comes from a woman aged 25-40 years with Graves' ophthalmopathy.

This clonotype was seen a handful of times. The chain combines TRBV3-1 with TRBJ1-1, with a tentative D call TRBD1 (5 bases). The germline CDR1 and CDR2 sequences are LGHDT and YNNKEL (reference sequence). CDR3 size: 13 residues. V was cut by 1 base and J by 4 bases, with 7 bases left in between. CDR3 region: CASSQATATEAFF. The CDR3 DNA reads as TGTGCCAGCAGCCAAGCGACAGCCACTGAAGCTTTCTTT.

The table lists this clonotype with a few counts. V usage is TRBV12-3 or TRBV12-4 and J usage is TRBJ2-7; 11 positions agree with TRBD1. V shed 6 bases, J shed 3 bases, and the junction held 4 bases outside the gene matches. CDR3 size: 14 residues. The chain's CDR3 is CASRGQGDGYEQYF. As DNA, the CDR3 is TGTGCCAGCAGGGGACAGGGGGACGGCTACGAGCAGTACTTC.

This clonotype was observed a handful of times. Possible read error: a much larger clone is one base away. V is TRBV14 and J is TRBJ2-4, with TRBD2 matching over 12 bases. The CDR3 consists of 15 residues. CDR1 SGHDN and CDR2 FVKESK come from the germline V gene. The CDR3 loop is CASSRTSGAWDIKYF. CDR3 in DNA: TGTGCCAGCAGCCGGACTAGCGGGGCCTGGGACATTAAGTACTTC.

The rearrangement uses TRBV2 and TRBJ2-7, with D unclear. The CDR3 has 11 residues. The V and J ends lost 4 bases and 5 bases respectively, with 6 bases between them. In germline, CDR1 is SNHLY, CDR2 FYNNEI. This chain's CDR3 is CASSVKHEQYF. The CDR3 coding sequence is TGTGCCAGCAGTGTCAAGCACGAGCAGTACTTC.

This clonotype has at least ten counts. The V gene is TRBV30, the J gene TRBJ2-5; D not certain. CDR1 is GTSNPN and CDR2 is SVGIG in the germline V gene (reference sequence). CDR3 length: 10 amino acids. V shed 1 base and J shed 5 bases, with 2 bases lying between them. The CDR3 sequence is CAWSGETQYF. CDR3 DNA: TGTGCCTGGAGTGGGGAGACCCAGTACTTC.

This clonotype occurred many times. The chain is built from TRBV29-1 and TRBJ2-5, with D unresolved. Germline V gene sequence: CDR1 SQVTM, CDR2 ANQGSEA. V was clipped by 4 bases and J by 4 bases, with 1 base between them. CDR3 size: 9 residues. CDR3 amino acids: CSVGETQYF. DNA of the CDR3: TGCAGCGTTGGAGAGACCCAGTACTTC. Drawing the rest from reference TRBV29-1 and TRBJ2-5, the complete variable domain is SAVISQKPSRDICQRGTSLTIQCQVDSQVTMMFWYRQQPGQSLTLIATANQGSEATYESGFVIDKFPISRPNLTFSTLTVSNMSPEDSSIYLCSVGETQYFGPGTRLLVL.

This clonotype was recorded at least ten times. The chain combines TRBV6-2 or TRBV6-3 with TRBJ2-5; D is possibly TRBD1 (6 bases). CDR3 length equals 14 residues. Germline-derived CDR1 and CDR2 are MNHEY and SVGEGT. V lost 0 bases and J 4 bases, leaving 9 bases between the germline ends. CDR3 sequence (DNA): TGTGCCAGCAGTTACTCCTGGGGGCGAGAGACCCAGTACTTC. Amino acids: CASSYSWGRETQYF.

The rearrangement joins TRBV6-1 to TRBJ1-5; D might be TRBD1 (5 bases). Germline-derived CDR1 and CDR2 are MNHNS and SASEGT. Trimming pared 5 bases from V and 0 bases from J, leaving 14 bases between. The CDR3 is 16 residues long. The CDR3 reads CASSPGGGFSNQPQHF. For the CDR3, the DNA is TGTGCCAGCAGTCCCGGTGGGGGGTTTAGCAATCAGCCCCAGCATTTT.

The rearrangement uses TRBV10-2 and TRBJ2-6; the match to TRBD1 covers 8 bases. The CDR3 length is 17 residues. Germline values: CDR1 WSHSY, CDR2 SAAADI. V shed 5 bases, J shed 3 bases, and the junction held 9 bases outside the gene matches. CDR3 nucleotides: TGCGCCAGCAGTACCTGGACAGGGTTTTTTGGGGCCAACGTCCTGACTTTC. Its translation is CASSTWTGFFGANVLTF.